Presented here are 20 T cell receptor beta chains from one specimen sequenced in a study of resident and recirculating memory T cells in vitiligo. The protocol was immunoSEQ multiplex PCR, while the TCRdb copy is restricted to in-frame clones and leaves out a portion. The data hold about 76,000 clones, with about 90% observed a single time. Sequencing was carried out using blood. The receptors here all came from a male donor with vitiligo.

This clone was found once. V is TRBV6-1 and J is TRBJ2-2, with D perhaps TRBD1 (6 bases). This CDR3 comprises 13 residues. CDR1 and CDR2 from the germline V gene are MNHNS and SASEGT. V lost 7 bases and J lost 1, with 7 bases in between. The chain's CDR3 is CASIGGNTGELFF. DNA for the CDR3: TGTGCCAGCATAGGGGGGAACACCGGGGAGCTGTTTTTT.

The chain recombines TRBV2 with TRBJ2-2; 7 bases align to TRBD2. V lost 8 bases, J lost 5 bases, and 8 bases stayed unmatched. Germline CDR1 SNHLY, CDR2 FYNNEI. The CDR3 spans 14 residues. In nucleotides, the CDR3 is TGTGCCAGCGGAGCGGGGCGGATGACCGGGGAGCTGTTTTTT. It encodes CASGAGRMTGELFF.

In DNA, the CDR3 is TGTGCCAGCAGCTTATTAGGACAGGGTATCTATGGCTACACCTTC. This codes for CASSLLGQGIYGYTF. V usage is TRBV7-9 and J usage is TRBJ1-2; TRBD1 matches 8 bases. J gave up 4 bases and V 2 bases, and 6 bases lay outside the gene matches. CDR3 length: 15 amino acids. Germline values: CDR1 SEHNR, CDR2 FQNEAQ (reference sequence).

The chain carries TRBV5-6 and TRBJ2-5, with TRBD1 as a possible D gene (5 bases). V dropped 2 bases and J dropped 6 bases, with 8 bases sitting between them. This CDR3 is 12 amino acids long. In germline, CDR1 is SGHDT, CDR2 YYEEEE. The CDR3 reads CASSLRGQTQYF. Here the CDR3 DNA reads TGTGCCAGCAGCTTAAGGGGCCAGACCCAGTACTTC.

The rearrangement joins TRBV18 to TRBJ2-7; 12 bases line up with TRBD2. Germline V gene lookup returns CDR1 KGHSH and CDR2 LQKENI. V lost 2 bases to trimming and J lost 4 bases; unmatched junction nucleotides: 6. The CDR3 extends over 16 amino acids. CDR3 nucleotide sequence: TGTGCCAGCTCACCATTGACTAGCGGGAGTGTGTACGAGCAGTACTTC. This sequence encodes CASSPLTSGSVYEQYF.

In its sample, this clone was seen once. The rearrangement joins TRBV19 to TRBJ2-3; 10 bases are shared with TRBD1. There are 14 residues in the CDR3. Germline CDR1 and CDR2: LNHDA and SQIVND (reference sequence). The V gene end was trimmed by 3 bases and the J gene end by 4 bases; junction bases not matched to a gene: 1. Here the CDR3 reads CASSMTGGPDTQYF. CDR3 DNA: TGTGCCAGTAGTATGACAGGGGGCCCAGATACGCAGTATTTT.

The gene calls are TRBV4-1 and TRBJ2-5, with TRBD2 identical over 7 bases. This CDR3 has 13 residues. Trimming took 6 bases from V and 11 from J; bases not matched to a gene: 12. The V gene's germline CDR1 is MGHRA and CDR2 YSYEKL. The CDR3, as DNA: TGCGCCAGCAGGGGGGGGAGGGCCGGGGAGCAGTACTTC. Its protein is CASRGGRAGEQYF.

The CDR3 here is CASSLVGTGKRETQYF. CDR3 nucleotide sequence: TGTGCCAGCAGCTTAGTTGGGACAGGGAAACGAGAGACCCAGTACTTC. The chain uses TRBV7-9 and TRBJ2-5; 9 bases agree with TRBD1. V lost 1 base to trimming and J lost 4 bases; unmatched junction nucleotides: 7. Germline V gene sequence: CDR1 SEHNR, CDR2 FQNEAQ (reference sequence). The CDR3 contains 16 residues.

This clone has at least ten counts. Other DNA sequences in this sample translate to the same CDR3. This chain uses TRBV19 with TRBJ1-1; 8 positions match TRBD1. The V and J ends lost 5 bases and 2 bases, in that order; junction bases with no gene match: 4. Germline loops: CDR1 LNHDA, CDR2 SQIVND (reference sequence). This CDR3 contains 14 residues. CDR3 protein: CASSPGGSNTEAFF. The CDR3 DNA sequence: TGTGCCAGTAGTCCAGGGGGCTCCAACACTGAAGCTTTCTTT.

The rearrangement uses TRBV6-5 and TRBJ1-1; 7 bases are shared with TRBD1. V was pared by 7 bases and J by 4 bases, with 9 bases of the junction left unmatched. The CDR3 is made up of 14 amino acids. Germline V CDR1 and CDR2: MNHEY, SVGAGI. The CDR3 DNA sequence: TGTGCCAGCAAGACACAGGGGAGCGGCACTGAAGCTTTCTTT. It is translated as CASKTQGSGTEAFF.

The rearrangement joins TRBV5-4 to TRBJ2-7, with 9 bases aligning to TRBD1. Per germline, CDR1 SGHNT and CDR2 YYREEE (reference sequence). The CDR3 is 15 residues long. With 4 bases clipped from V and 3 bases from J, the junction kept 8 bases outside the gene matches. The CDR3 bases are TGTGCCAGCAGCCCGGTACAGGGGGCGGTCTACGAGCAGTACTTC. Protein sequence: CASSPVQGAVYEQYF.

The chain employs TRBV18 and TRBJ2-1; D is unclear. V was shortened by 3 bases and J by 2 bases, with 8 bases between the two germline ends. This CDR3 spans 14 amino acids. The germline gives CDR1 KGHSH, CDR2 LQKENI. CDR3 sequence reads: CASSPQETYNEQFF. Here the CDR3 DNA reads TGTGCCAGCTCACCCCAAGAGACCTACAATGAGCAGTTCTTC.

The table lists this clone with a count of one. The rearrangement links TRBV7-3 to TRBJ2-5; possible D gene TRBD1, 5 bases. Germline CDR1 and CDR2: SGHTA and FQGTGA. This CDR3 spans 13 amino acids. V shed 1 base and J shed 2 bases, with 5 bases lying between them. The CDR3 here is CASSLRQQETQYF. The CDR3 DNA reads TGTGCCAGCAGCTTAAGACAGCAAGAGACCCAGTACTTC.

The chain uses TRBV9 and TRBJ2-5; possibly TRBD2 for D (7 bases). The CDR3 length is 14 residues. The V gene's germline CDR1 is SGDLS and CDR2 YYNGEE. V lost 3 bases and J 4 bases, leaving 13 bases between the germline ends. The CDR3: CASSERGGPETQYF. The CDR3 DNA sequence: TGTGCCAGCAGCGAAAGGGGGGGACCAGAGACCCAGTACTTC.

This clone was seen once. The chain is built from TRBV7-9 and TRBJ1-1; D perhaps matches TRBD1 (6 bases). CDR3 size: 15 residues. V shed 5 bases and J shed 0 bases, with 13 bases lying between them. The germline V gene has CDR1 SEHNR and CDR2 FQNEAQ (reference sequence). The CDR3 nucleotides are TGTGCCAGCAGCATGACGGGACACCTGAACACTGAAGCTTTCTTT. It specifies CASSMTGHLNTEAFF.

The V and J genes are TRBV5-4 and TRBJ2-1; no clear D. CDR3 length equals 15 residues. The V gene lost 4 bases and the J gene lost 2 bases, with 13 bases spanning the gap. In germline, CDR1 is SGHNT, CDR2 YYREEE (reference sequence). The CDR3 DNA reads TGTGCCAGCAGCCAATCCGAGAGGCCCTACAATGAGCAGTTCTTC. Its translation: CASSQSERPYNEQFF.

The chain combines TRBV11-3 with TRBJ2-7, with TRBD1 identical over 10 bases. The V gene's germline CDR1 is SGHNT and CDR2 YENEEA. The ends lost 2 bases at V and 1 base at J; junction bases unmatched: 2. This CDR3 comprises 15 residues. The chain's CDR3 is CASSLRTGGSYEQYF. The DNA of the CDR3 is TGTGCCAGCAGCTTAAGGACAGGGGGTTCCTACGAGCAGTACTTC.

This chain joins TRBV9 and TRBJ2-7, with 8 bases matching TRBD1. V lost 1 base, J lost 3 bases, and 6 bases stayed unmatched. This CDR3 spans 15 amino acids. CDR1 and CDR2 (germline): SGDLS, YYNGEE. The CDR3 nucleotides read TGTGCCAGCAGCGTATATCCAGGGGGCATCTACGAGCAGTACTTC. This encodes CASSVYPGGIYEQYF.

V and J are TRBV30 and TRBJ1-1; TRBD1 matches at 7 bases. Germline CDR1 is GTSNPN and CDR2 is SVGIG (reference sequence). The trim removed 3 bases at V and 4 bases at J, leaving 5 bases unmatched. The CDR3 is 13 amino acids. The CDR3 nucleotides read TGTGCCTGGAGCAGGGGGACGTTCACTGAAGCTTTCTTT. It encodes CAWSRGTFTEAFF.

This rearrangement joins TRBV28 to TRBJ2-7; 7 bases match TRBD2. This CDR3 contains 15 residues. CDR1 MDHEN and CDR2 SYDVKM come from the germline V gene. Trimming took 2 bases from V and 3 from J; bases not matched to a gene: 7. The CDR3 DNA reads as TGTGCCAGCAGTTTACAGGGAGGGGCCGGCTACGAGCAGTACTTC. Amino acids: CASSLQGGAGYEQYF.